This TCR beta chain was documented in a study of cytomegalovirus exposure and HLA in healthy donors. The PCR employed 60 Vbeta primers together with 13 Jbeta primers. Libraries were prepared by immunoSEQ multiplex PCR; TCRdb keeps only in-frame clonotypes and omits some of them. The top ten clones hold 3% to 3.5% of a sample with 150,000 or so clones, roughly 80% of them seen once. On this clone itself: Its antigen is still unknown.

Broader study findings: Versus the approximately 670-donor mean, an Asian-associated ancestry cluster reportedly showed fewer N-insertions in a later analysis.

The CDR3 contains 14 residues. The V and J ends lost 4 bases and 5 bases, in that order; junction bases with no gene match: 4. Germline V gives CDR1 SGHVS, CDR2 FNYEAQ. The receptor's source is a man aged 35-49 years in good health and CMV-seronegative. Specimen: PBMCs. The chain joins TRBV7-6 to TRBJ2-4; 8 bases align to TRBD1. The CDR3 loop is CASSSRQGQNIQYF. The CDR3 DNA is TGTGCCAGCAGCTCGAGACAGGGGCAAAACATTCAGTACTTC.